This entry lists 10 T cell receptor beta chains sequenced from one sample in a study of CD8+CD57+ T cells in acquired aplastic anemia. Researchers used genomic DNA as the template to profile TCR beta VDJ and CDR3. TCRdb analysed the reads with MiXCR anew, one entry per CDR3 protein. The profile covers over 150,000 distinct CDR3 sequences, with approximately 43% appearing a single time and 0.8% to 1.1% taken by the ten largest. Sequenced material: sorted CD4+, CD8+, or CD8+CD57+ T cells (not recorded which) from PBMCs. The source of these receptors is a human donor in good health.

This clonotype showed up just a few times. The V and J genes are TRBV4-2 and TRBJ1-4; no definite D call. The CDR3 is made up of 15 amino acids. V lost 0 bases, J lost 2 bases, and 7 bases lay in between. Looked up from germline, CDR1 is LGHNA and CDR2 is YNFKEQ. This CDR3 is CASSQDFSTNEKLFF. CDR3 DNA sequence: TGTGCCAGCAGCCAAGATTTCAGTACTAATGAAAAACTGTTTTTT.

The sample holds a few counts of this clonotype. The chain is built from TRBV4-2 and TRBJ2-5; D is unclear. Germline lookup yields CDR1 LGHNA and CDR2 YNFKEQ. The V end lost 0 bases, the J end lost 5 bases, and 7 bases lay between the germline ends. This CDR3 region has 13 residues. Here the CDR3 reads CASSQERTETQYF. CDR3 sequence (DNA): TGTGCCAGCAGCCAAGAGAGGACGGAGACCCAGTACTTC.

The CDR3 DNA follows: TGTGCCACCAGCGGACTTGGACAGGTCATGAACACTGAAGCTTTCTTT. Translation: CATSGLGQVMNTEAFF. V gene TRBV15 combines with J gene TRBJ1-1, with 7 bases aligning to TRBD1. After removal of 5 bases from V and 0 bases from J, the junction contained 9 bases not matched to a gene. Germline CDR1 and CDR2: LNHNV and YYDKDF (reference sequence). The CDR3 extends over 16 amino acids. The full variable domain, its missing parts supplied by reference TRBV15 and TRBJ1-1, is DAMVIQNPRYQVTQFGKPVTLSCSQTLNHNVMYWYQQKSSQAPKLLFHYYDKDFNNEADTPDNFQSRRPNTSFCFLDIRSPGLGDTAMYLCATSGLGQVMNTEAFFGQGTRLTVV.

This clonotype was detected many times. J is TRBJ2-5 and V is TRBV11-3; possibly TRBD2 for D (5 bases). Germline CDR1 reads SGHNT; CDR2 reads YENEEA. CDR3 size: 15 residues. V lost 1 base and J lost 5, with 14 bases in between. The CDR3 spells CASSLGGYQRETQYF. The CDR3 DNA reads TGTGCCAGCAGCTTAGGAGGGTATCAGAGGGAGACCCAGTACTTC. Complete variable domain (other parts from reference TRBV11-3 and TRBJ2-5): EAGVVQSPRYKIIEKKQPVAFWCNPISGHNTLYWYLQNLGQGPELLIRYENEEAVDDSQLPKDRFSAERLKGVDSTLKIQPAELGDSAVYLCASSLGGYQRETQYFGPGTRLLVL.

This clonotype was recorded at least ten times. The chain combines TRBV11-3 with TRBJ1-1; D gene unclear. In germline, CDR1 is SGHNT, CDR2 YENEEA. The CDR3 spans 14 residues. Trimming took off 5 bases at V and 2 bases at J, with 12 bases between the two ends. This chain's CDR3 is CASSTSGTNTEAFF. The CDR3 coding sequence is TGTGCCAGCAGCACATCAGGTACTAACACTGAAGCTTTCTTT.

The J gene is TRBJ2-7, the V gene TRBV25-1, with D perhaps assigned TRBD1 or TRBD2 (6 bases each). This CDR3 region has 14 residues. V gave up 4 bases and J gave up 3 bases, with 13 bases separating them. In germline, CDR1 is MGHDK, CDR2 SYGVNS. This CDR3 is CASSVGGGNYEQYF. In DNA, the CDR3 is TGTGCCAGCAGTGTTGGAGGGGGGAACTACGAGCAGTACTTC.

This clonotype was counted at least ten times. V usage is TRBV7-2 and J usage is TRBJ2-2; D is possibly TRBD1 (5 bases). Germline V lookup: CDR1 SGHTA, CDR2 FQGNSA. Trimming stripped 4 bases from V and 0 bases from J, with 6 bases between. The CDR3 contains 14 residues. CDR3 region: CASSSQANTGELFF. DNA for the CDR3: TGTGCCAGCAGCTCACAGGCGAACACCGGGGAGCTGTTTTTT. Using reference TRBV7-2 and TRBJ2-2 for the parts outside the CDR3, the full variable domain is GAGVSQSPSNKVTEKGKDVELRCDPISGHTALYWYRQSLGQGLEFLIYFQGNSAPDKSGLPSDRFSAERTGGSVSTLTIQRTQQEDSAVYLCASSSQANTGELFFGEGSRLTVL.

This clonotype occurred a few times. The chain carries TRBV5-1 and TRBJ2-1; TRBD1 aligns across 8 bases. The J segment lost 8 bases and the V segment lost 1 base, leaving 5 bases of the junction unmatched. Germline loops: CDR1 SGHRS, CDR2 YFSETQ. The CDR3 is 14 amino acids. The CDR3 DNA reads as TGCGCCAGCAGCTTGAGCCAGGGGGCAGATGAGCAGTTCTTC. This sequence encodes CASSLSQGADEQFF. The full variable domain, rest sourced from reference TRBV5-1 and TRBJ2-1, is KAGVTQTPRYLIKTRGQQVTLSCSPISGHRSVSWYQQTPGQGLQFLFEYFSETQRNKGNFPGRFSGRQFSNSRSEMNVSTLELGDSALYLCASSLSQGADEQFFGPGTRLTVL.

This clonotype was recorded a few times. The J gene is TRBJ1-1, the V gene TRBV30; D is unclear. V shed 0 bases and J shed 5 bases, with 7 bases lying between them. The germline CDR1 and CDR2 sequences are GTSNPN and SVGIG (reference sequence). This CDR3 region has 12 residues. Here the CDR3 reads CAWSVVRTEAFF. The CDR3 DNA reads as TGTGCCTGGAGTGTTGTAAGGACTGAAGCTTTCTTT. Looking up the rest from reference TRBV30 and TRBJ1-1 gives the full variable domain: SQTIHQWPATLVQPVGSPLSLECTVEGTSNPNLYWYRQAAGRGLQLLFYSVGIGQISSEVPQNLSASRPQDRQFILSSKKLLLSDSGFYLCAWSVVRTEAFFGQGTRLTVV.

V gene TRBV15 combines with J gene TRBJ1-1, with D uncertain. The V and J ends lost 1 base and 1 base respectively, with 4 bases between them. The germline CDR1 and CDR2 sequences are LNHNV and YYDKDF (reference sequence). This CDR3 has 13 residues. CDR3 protein: CATSRGTNTEAFF. For the CDR3, the DNA is TGTGCCACCAGCAGAGGCACGAACACTGAAGCTTTCTTT.